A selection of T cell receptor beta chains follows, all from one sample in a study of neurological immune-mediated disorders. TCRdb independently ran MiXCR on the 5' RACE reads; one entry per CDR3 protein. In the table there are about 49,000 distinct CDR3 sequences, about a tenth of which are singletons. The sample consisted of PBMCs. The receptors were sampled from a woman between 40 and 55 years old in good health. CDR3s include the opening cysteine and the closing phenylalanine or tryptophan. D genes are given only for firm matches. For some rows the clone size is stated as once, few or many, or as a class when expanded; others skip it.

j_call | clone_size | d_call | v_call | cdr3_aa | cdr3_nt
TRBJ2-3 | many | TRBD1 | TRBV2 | CASRKTGGRTDTQYF | TGTGCCAGCAGGAAAACAGGGGGCCGCACAGATACGCAGTATTTT
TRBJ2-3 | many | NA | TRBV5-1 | CASSSVSNTDTQYF | TGCGCCAGCAGCTCAGTGTCGAACACAGATACGCAGTATTTT
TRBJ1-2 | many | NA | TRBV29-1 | CSVRGSRARGYTF | TGCAGCGTGAGGGGCAGCCGCGCTAGGGGCTACACCTTC
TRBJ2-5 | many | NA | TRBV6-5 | CASSYVASQETQYF | TGTGCCAGCAGTTACGTCGCCAGCCAAGAGACCCAGTACTTC
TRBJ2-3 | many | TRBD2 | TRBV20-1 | CSARDPAGGPDTQYF | TGCAGTGCTAGAGACCCGGCGGGAGGGCCAGATACGCAGTATTTT
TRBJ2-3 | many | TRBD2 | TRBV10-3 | CAIKAGGNTDTQYF | TGTGCCATTAAAGCGGGGGGGAACACAGATACGCAGTATTTT
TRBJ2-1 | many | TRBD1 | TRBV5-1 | CASSLVTGSNNEQFF | TGCGCCAGCAGCTTGGTGACAGGGAGTAACAATGAGCAGTTCTTC
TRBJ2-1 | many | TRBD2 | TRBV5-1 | CASSFSSSGRDEQFF | TGCGCCAGCAGCTTCTCGTCTAGCGGGAGGGATGAGCAGTTCTTC
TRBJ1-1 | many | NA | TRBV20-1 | CSARDSAGNDEAFF | TGCAGTGCTAGAGATTCAGCGGGGAACGATGAAGCTTTCTTT
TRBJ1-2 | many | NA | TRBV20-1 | CSAPEGGRNYGYTF | TGCAGTGCCCCAGAGGGCGGAAGGAACTATGGCTACACCTTC
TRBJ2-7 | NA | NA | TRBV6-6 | CATRRRLGTDKEQYF | TGTGCCACCAGACGCCGATTGGGGACGGATAAGGAGCAGTACTTC